These T cell receptor beta chains were read from a single sample in a study of early T cells in non-severe SARS-CoV-2 infection. Each CDR3 protein gets one entry after TCRdb re-called the 5' RACE reads with MiXCR. The sample shows approximately 76,000 distinct CDR3 sequences, roughly an eighth of them seen only once. Sample: whole blood. These TCRs come from an adult who was a healthcare worker with PCR-confirmed SARS-CoV-2 infection or an uninfected control (not recorded which). Each CDR3 is given with its conserved first and last residue. D genes are given only for firm matches. For some rows the clone size is stated as once, few or many, or as a class when expanded; others skip it.

j_call: TRBJ1-5; clone_size: NA; d_call: NA; v_call: TRBV10-1; cdr3_aa: CASSERVGQPQHF; cdr3_nt: TGCGCCAGCAGTGAAAGGGTAGGTCAGCCCCAGCATTTT
j_call: TRBJ2-1; clone_size: few; d_call: TRBD2; v_call: TRBV7-9; cdr3_aa: CASSLVKGTSGAPSYNEQFF; cdr3_nt: TGTGCCAGCAGCTTAGTCAAGGGGACTAGCGGGGCCCCCTCCTACAATGAGCAGTTCTTC
j_call: TRBJ2-7; clone_size: NA; d_call: NA; v_call: TRBV7-2; cdr3_aa: CASSLATSYEQYF; cdr3_nt: TGTGCCAGCAGCTTAGCTACCAGCTACGAGCAGTACTTC
j_call: TRBJ2-5; clone_size: NA; d_call: NA; v_call: TRBV5-4; cdr3_aa: CASSSSEEGTETQYF; cdr3_nt: TGTGCCAGCAGCTCCTCCGAGGAGGGTACAGAGACCCAGTACTTC
j_call: TRBJ2-7; clone_size: NA; d_call: NA; v_call: TRBV19; cdr3_aa: CASSTRSPYEQYF; cdr3_nt: TGTGCCAGTAGTACCCGGAGCCCATACGAGCAGTACTTC
j_call: TRBJ2-1; clone_size: NA; d_call: NA; v_call: TRBV11-2; cdr3_aa: CASSAQGTWMRNEQFF; cdr3_nt: TGTGCCAGCAGCGCACAGGGGACTTGGATGAGGAATGAGCAGTTCTTC
j_call: TRBJ2-5; clone_size: NA; d_call: NA; v_call: TRBV29-1; cdr3_aa: CSVEDSGPQYF; cdr3_nt: TGCAGCGTTGAAGACTCGGGGCCCCAGTACTTC
j_call: TRBJ2-1; clone_size: NA; d_call: TRBD2; v_call: TRBV19; cdr3_aa: CASSIFGREGRNEQFF; cdr3_nt: TGTGCCAGTAGTATCTTCGGGCGGGAGGGGAGGAATGAGCAGTTCTTC
j_call: TRBJ2-4; clone_size: NA; d_call: NA; v_call: TRBV7-8; cdr3_aa: CASSLGTENIQYF; cdr3_nt: TGTGCCAGCAGCTTAGGGACTGAAAACATTCAGTACTTC
j_call: TRBJ2-1; clone_size: NA; d_call: TRBD2; v_call: TRBV11-2; cdr3_aa: CASRSARLAGDWSSYNEQFF; cdr3_nt: TGTGCCAGCAGATCTGCTAGACTAGCGGGGGACTGGAGCTCCTACAATGAGCAGTTCTTC
j_call: TRBJ2-3; clone_size: NA; d_call: TRBD1; v_call: TRBV11-2; cdr3_aa: CASSPNRGLTDTQYF; cdr3_nt: TGTGCCAGCAGCCCGAACAGGGGGCTCACAGATACGCAGTATTTT
j_call: TRBJ2-3; clone_size: many; d_call: NA; v_call: TRBV20-1; cdr3_aa: CSANVPGSPDTQYF; cdr3_nt: TGCAGTGCTAATGTCCCCGGGAGCCCAGATACGCAGTATTTT
j_call: TRBJ1-2; clone_size: once; d_call: NA; v_call: TRBV20-1; cdr3_aa: CSVLAPDKGSYGYTF; cdr3_nt: TGCAGTGTACTTGCACCGGACAAGGGAAGCTATGGCTACACCTTC
j_call: TRBJ2-7; clone_size: NA; d_call: NA; v_call: TRBV28; cdr3_aa: CASSDPLTSYEQYF; cdr3_nt: TGTGCCAGCAGCGACCCCCTTACTTCCTACGAGCAGTACTTC
j_call: TRBJ2-3; clone_size: many; d_call: NA; v_call: TRBV7-8; cdr3_aa: CASSGTGTGTDTQYF; cdr3_nt: TGTGCCAGCAGCGGGACCGGGACTGGCACAGATACGCAGTATTTT
j_call: TRBJ1-2; clone_size: NA; d_call: NA; v_call: TRBV11-2; cdr3_aa: CASSFKGSQGGYTF; cdr3_nt: TGTGCCAGCAGCTTCAAGGGATCCCAGGGTGGCTACACCTTC
j_call: TRBJ2-7; clone_size: NA; d_call: NA; v_call: TRBV7-9; cdr3_aa: CASSLIHNHEQYF; cdr3_nt: TGTGCCAGCAGCTTAATACATAATCACGAGCAGTACTTC
j_call: TRBJ2-3; clone_size: few; d_call: NA; v_call: TRBV6-5; cdr3_aa: CAGGPNRHTQYF; cdr3_nt: TGTGCCGGGGGACCGAACCGCCATACGCAGTATTTT
j_call: TRBJ2-2; clone_size: few; d_call: NA; v_call: TRBV9; cdr3_aa: CASSVSAGELFF; cdr3_nt: TGTGCCAGCAGCGTATCGGCCGGGGAGCTGTTTTTT
j_call: TRBJ2-5; clone_size: many; d_call: NA; v_call: TRBV7-9; cdr3_aa: CASSPDYIETQYF; cdr3_nt: TGTGCCAGCAGCCCAGACTATATTGAGACCCAGTACTTC
j_call: TRBJ1-2; clone_size: many; d_call: TRBD1; v_call: TRBV30; cdr3_aa: CAWRQGEGYGYTF; cdr3_nt: TGTGCCTGGAGGCAGGGGGAAGGCTATGGCTACACCTTC
j_call: TRBJ2-7; clone_size: NA; d_call: NA; v_call: TRBV18; cdr3_aa: CASSPGQASSYEQYF; cdr3_nt: TGTGCCAGCTCACCTGGGCAGGCTAGCTCCTACGAGCAGTACTTC
j_call: TRBJ2-1; clone_size: few; d_call: TRBD1; v_call: TRBV5-1; cdr3_aa: CASSLPGGAGGTNEQFF; cdr3_nt: TGCGCCAGCAGCTTACCCGGGGGTGCAGGGGGCACCAATGAGCAGTTCTTC
j_call: TRBJ2-3; clone_size: NA; d_call: TRBD2; v_call: TRBV7-3; cdr3_aa: CASSLGLADTDTQYF; cdr3_nt: TGTGCCAGCAGCTTGGGACTAGCGGACACAGATACGCAGTATTTT
j_call: TRBJ1-6; clone_size: many; d_call: NA; v_call: TRBV6-1; cdr3_aa: CASSVGRDNSPLHF; cdr3_nt: TGTGCCAGCAGTGTGGGCAGGGATAATTCACCCCTCCACTTT
j_call: TRBJ2-5; clone_size: NA; d_call: NA; v_call: TRBV15; cdr3_aa: CVTSGGTGHRTQYF; cdr3_nt: TGTGTCACCAGCGGAGGGACGGGGCACAGGACCCAGTACTTC
j_call: TRBJ1-1; clone_size: many; d_call: NA; v_call: TRBV20-1; cdr3_aa: CSARDPSTFAMNTEAFF; cdr3_nt: TGCAGTGCTAGAGACCCCAGTACTTTCGCGATGAACACTGAAGCTTTCTTT
j_call: TRBJ2-2; clone_size: few; d_call: NA; v_call: TRBV7-3; cdr3_aa: CASSLGPSNAGELFF; cdr3_nt: TGTGCCAGCAGCTTAGGGCCTAGTAACGCCGGGGAGCTGTTTTTT
j_call: TRBJ2-5; clone_size: many; d_call: NA; v_call: TRBV7-9; cdr3_aa: CASGSRGFQETQYF; cdr3_nt: TGTGCCAGCGGGTCCAGGGGATTCCAAGAGACCCAGTACTTC
j_call: TRBJ1-4; clone_size: many; d_call: NA; v_call: TRBV14; cdr3_aa: CASSQGGIGETNEKLFF; cdr3_nt: TGTGCCAGCAGCCAAGGAGGTATTGGAGAAACTAATGAAAAACTGTTTTTT